This TCR beta chain came from a study of cytomegalovirus exposure and HLA in healthy donors. CDR3 length: 15 amino acids. Germline V gene lookup returns CDR1 MNHEY and CDR2 SVGAGI. Unmatched junction bases numbered 9, after V lost 4 bases and J lost 5 bases. Profiled with immunoSEQ multiplex PCR; TCRdb holds only in-frame clones, not every one. This table has approximately 160,000 clones, about nine tenths appearing once. The gene calls are TRBV6-5 and TRBJ1-1; TRBD1 matches 8 bases. This receptor was identified in a man aged 18-30 years in good health and CMV-seropositive. The sequenced sample consisted of PBMCs. For the CDR3, the DNA is TGTGCCAGCAGTTGGGACAGGCAAATAAAGACTGAAGCTTTCTTT. Translation gives CASSWDRQIKTEAFF.